The 11 T cell receptor beta chains reported below all come from one sample, sequenced in a study of cytomegalovirus exposure and HLA in healthy donors. Profiled with immunoSEQ multiplex PCR; TCRdb holds only in-frame clones, not every one. The table includes 45,000 to 70,000 clones, roughly nine tenths detected once. The specimen was PBMCs. These receptors were taken from a man aged 18 to 30 in good health and CMV-seronegative.

V is TRBV27 and J is TRBJ2-5, with 7 bases fitting TRBD2. J gave up 5 bases and V 7 bases, and 10 bases lay outside the gene matches. Germline CDR1 and CDR2: MNHEY and SMNVEV (reference sequence). CDR3 size: 14 residues. The CDR3 here is CASKTLAREETQYF. The DNA of the CDR3 is TGTGCCAGCAAAACACTAGCGAGGGAGGAGACCCAGTACTTC.

This chain links TRBV29-1 with TRBJ1-1, with D unclear. The CDR3 runs to 12 residues. V shed 6 bases and J shed 2 bases, with 10 bases lying between them. Germline lookup yields CDR1 SQVTM and CDR2 ANQGSEA. CDR3: CSVRAGNTEAFF. The CDR3 DNA reads TGCAGCGTAAGGGCGGGAAACACTGAAGCTTTCTTT.

The chain carries TRBV18 and TRBJ2-7; 9 nucleotides agree with TRBD1. The length of the CDR3 is 15 residues. Germline V gene sequence: CDR1 KGHSH, CDR2 LQKENI. J was trimmed by 5 bases and V by 2 bases; bases with no gene match: 7. The CDR3 protein is CASSPITGTGHEQYF. The CDR3 bases are TGTGCCAGCTCACCAATAACCGGGACAGGGCACGAGCAGTACTTC.

The chain combines TRBV7-9 with TRBJ1-5; 10 bases match TRBD1. There are 14 residues in the CDR3. Per the germline V gene, CDR1 is SEHNR and CDR2 is FQNEAQ (reference sequence). V dropped 8 bases and J dropped 6; count of bases not matched to a gene: 7. CDR3 DNA sequence: TGTGCCAGCTCGACAGGGGGCGGCGGTCAGCCCCAGCATTTT. Its translation: CASSTGGGGQPQHF. Complete variable domain (other parts from reference TRBV7-9 and TRBJ1-5): DTGVSQNPRHKITKRGQNVTFRCDPISEHNRLYWYRQTLGQGPEFLTYFQNEAQLEKSRLLSDRFSAERPKGSFSTLEIQRTEQGDSAMYLCASSTGGGGQPQHFGDGTRLSIL.

The V call is TRBV9, the J call TRBJ2-1; TRBD2 is a possible D gene (7 bases). CDR1 is SGDLS, CDR2 YYNGEE, per germline. Trimming stripped 3 bases from V and 0 bases from J, with 13 bases between. The CDR3 covers 16 residues. For the CDR3, the DNA is TGTGCCAGCAGCGCCAAAGGGGGGGACTCCTACAATGAGCAGTTCTTC. Protein product: CASSAKGGDSYNEQFF.

The chain links TRBV7-2 to TRBJ2-2; D perhaps matches TRBD2 (6 bases). Deletions cut 5 bases from V and 2 bases from J, with 9 bases between. The length of the CDR3 is 14 residues. Germline loops: CDR1 SGHTA, CDR2 FQGNSA. CDR3 nucleotides: TGTGCCAGCAGCGTCGGGACTAACACCGGGGAGCTGTTTTTT. This encodes CASSVGTNTGELFF.

The genes are TRBV6-5 and TRBJ2-3; 10 bases fit TRBD2. Trimming cost V 6 bases and J 3 bases; bases outside gene matches: 3. Germline CDR1 and CDR2: MNHEY and SVGAGI. The CDR3 has 14 amino acids. CDR3 nucleotide sequence: TGTGCCAGCAGAGTAGCGGGGGGAACAGATACGCAGTATTTT. Its translation is CASRVAGGTDTQYF.

The J gene is TRBJ1-5, the V gene TRBV19; no clear D gene. Germline lookup yields CDR1 LNHDA and CDR2 SQIVND (reference sequence). This CDR3 is built from 18 residues. The V end lost 0 bases, the J end lost 0 bases, and 15 bases lay between the germline ends. The DNA of the CDR3 is TGTGCCAGTAGTATAGATCCGAACAGAGATCTTAGCAATCAGCCCCAGCATTTT. It translates to CASSIDPNRDLSNQPQHF.

The V gene is TRBV12-5, the J gene TRBJ1-2; D is ambiguous. The CDR3 is 12 amino acids. The ends were cut back, 4 bases at V and 4 bases at J, with 7 bases in the middle. The germline gives CDR1 LGHNT, CDR2 FRNRAP. The CDR3 coding sequence is TGTGCTAGTGGTTGGGCAGGCTATGGCTACACCTTC. It codes for CASGWAGYGYTF. Full variable domain (outside the CDR3, taken from reference TRBV12-5 and TRBJ1-2): DARVTQTPRHKVTEMGQEVTMRCQPILGHNTVFWYRQTMMQGLELLAYFRNRAPLDDSGMPKDRFSAEMPDATLATLKIQPSEPRDSAVYFCASGWAGYGYTFGSGTRLTVV.

The chain has TRBV9 and TRBJ2-3, with 7 nucleotides matching TRBD2. The CDR3 has 15 amino acids. The V and J ends lost 0 bases and 6 bases, in that order; junction bases with no gene match: 7. Germline V lookup: CDR1 SGDLS, CDR2 YYNGEE. CDR3 in amino acids: CASSVAGAGVDTQYF. CDR3 bases: TGTGCCAGCAGCGTAGCCGGTGCGGGAGTGGATACGCAGTATTTT.

This rearrangement joins TRBV7-3 to TRBJ2-2, with a weak D call TRBD2 (5 bases). Germline V gene lookup returns CDR1 SGHTA and CDR2 FQGTGA. This CDR3 has 15 amino acids. Trimming left V 3 bases short and J 1 base short, with 9 bases between. CDR3 nucleotide sequence: TGTGCCAGCAGCTTGGGCGGGTTGAACACCGGGGAGCTGTTTTTT. Its protein product is CASSLGGLNTGELFF.